This is a list of T cell receptor beta chains from one sample in a study of T cells after yellow fever vaccination. TCRdb called the 5' RACE reads again in MiXCR, with one record for every CDR3 protein. Of about 320,000 distinct CDR3 sequences listed, around a tenth are singletons. The source was CD4+ T cells sorted from PBMCs, collected 45 days after the yellow fever booster vaccination. The receptors derive from a man aged 18 to 30 who received the YFV17D yellow fever vaccine. Each CDR3 is given with its conserved first and last residue. A D gene is named only where the DNA matches it firmly. Clone size is shown for a subset of rows, as once, few, many or a class of expanded clone.

>15|-|TRBJ2-6|-|TRBV20-1
TGCAGTGCCAATGCCCGGGGCTTCGGGGCCTACGTCCTGACTTTC
CSANARGFGAYVLTF
>18|-|TRBJ2-3|TRBD2|TRBV10-3
TGTGCCATCAGCTTAGGACTAGCGGGGCTGATAGCTCCAGATACGCAGTATTTT
CAISLGLAGLIAPDTQYF
>12|many|TRBJ2-5|-|TRBV2
TGTGCCAGCAGTGACCGGGGTGGGACCCAGTACTTC
CASSDRGGTQYF
>15|many|TRBJ2-3|-|TRBV5-4
TGTGCCAGCAGCTTGGAGGCACTAGGCACAGATACGCAGTATTTT
CASSLEALGTDTQYF
>14|few|TRBJ2-1|-|TRBV27
TGTGCCAGCAGTCTACAGGACTCCTACAATGAGCAGTTCTTC
CASSLQDSYNEQFF
>14|few|TRBJ2-4|TRBD1|TRBV12-3/TRBV12-4
TGTGCCAGCAGTACAGGGGTCTATAACAACATTCAGTACTTC
CASSTGVYNNIQYF
>14|-|TRBJ1-1|-|TRBV7-3
TGTGCCAGCAGCTTAAACGGAGGGAACACTGAAGCTTTCTTT
CASSLNGGNTEAFF
>16|many|TRBJ2-3|TRBD2|TRBV10-3
TGTGCCATCAGTGAGATAGCGGGGCGGGACACAGATACGCAGTATTTT
CAISEIAGRDTDTQYF
>15|-|TRBJ2-3|-|TRBV5-1
TGCGCCAGCAGCTTACCCGGCCCAGGGTCAGATACGCAGTATTTT
CASSLPGPGSDTQYF
>14|many|TRBJ2-7|TRBD1|TRBV24-1
TGTGCCACCCGGACAGGGGGCCATTCGGACGAGCAGTACTTC
CATRTGGHSDEQYF
>14|few|TRBJ2-5|-|TRBV2
TGTGCCAGCTTGGGGGGGGGGCATTGGGAGACCCAGTACTTC
CASLGGGHWETQYF
>14|-|TRBJ2-1|TRBD1|TRBV7-2
TGTGCCAGCAGCTTGGTTTACGACAGGGAAGGGCAGTTCTTC
CASSLVYDREGQFF
>13|-|TRBJ2-2|-|TRBV2
TGTGCCAGCACCCAGGAGGGGACCGGGGAGCTGTTTTTT
CASTQEGTGELFF
>13|-|TRBJ1-3|-|TRBV12-3/TRBV12-4
TGTGCCAGCAGCCTCTTTCCCGGAAACACCATATATTTT
CASSLFPGNTIYF
>18|few|TRBJ2-6|-|TRBV18
TGTGCCAGCTCACCACAACAGCTAGACAGTACCGGGGCCAACGTCCTGACTTTC
CASSPQQLDSTGANVLTF
>14|-|TRBJ1-1|-|TRBV14
TGTGCCAGCAGCCCTAAGGTATGGAGCACTGAAGCTTTCTTT
CASSPKVWSTEAFF
>16|-|TRBJ2-3|TRBD2|TRBV12-3/TRBV12-4
TGTGCCAGCACCTCGTGGAGCGGGGGGGCCGGGGATACGCAGTATTTT
CASTSWSGGAGDTQYF
>13|few|TRBJ2-2|-|TRBV20-1
TGCAGTGCTAGGGGTGGTGGGGCCGGGGAGCTGTTTTTT
CSARGGGAGELFF
>15|-|TRBJ1-2|-|TRBV6-1
TGTGCCAGCACCCCGACAGAGTTCTCCAACTATGGCTACACCTTC
CASTPTEFSNYGYTF
>13|-|TRBJ1-2|-|TRBV5-4
TGTGCCAGCAGCTTGTTTGCGTTCCAGGGCTACACCTTC
CASSLFAFQGYTF
>12|few|TRBJ2-5|-|TRBV2
TGTGCCCTCCGCGGTAGGCAAGAGACCCAGTACTTC
CALRGRQETQYF
>13|-|TRBJ2-1|-|TRBV29-1
TGCAGCGTCAGATCCGACTGGATCAATGAGCAGTTCTTC
CSVRSDWINEQFF
>16|many|TRBJ1-6|TRBD1|TRBV7-2
TGTGCCAGCAGCGCGGGACAGGGGGGTTTAGGATCACCCCTCCACTTT
CASSAGQGGLGSPLHF
>13|few|TRBJ1-5|TRBD1|TRBV10-3
TGTGCCACCGTACAGGGGTTGAGTCAGCCCCAGCATTTT
CATVQGLSQPQHF
>14|-|TRBJ1-1|-|TRBV18
TGTGCCAGCTCACCAGGAGTAACAGGAAAGTTATCTTTCTTT
CASSPGVTGKLSFF
>12|-|TRBJ1-5|-|TRBV20-1
TGCAGTGCTAGAACGGGGCGGCAGCCCCAGCATTTT
CSARTGRQPQHF
>14|-|TRBJ1-5|-|TRBV4-2
TGTGCCAGCAGCGTAGACAGTGGCAATCAGCCCCAGCATTTT
CASSVDSGNQPQHF
>16|few|TRBJ2-1|-|TRBV19
TGTGCCAGTAGTACCCCCGGGACAAATCCCTACAATGAGCAGTTCTTC
CASSTPGTNPYNEQFF
>13|-|TRBJ2-5|-|TRBV7-2
TGTGCCAGCAGCCCCCCCAGGCCTGGGACCCAGTACTTC
CASSPPRPGTQYF
>13|-|TRBJ2-5|-|TRBV20-1
TGCAGTGCAACCCTACAGGTTTTCGAGACCCAGTACTTC
CSATLQVFETQYF
>15|-|TRBJ1-1|TRBD1|TRBV18
TGTGCCAGCTCATCCATCTTCGACAGGGGTGCTGAAGCTTTCTTT
CASSSIFDRGAEAFF
>12|many|TRBJ2-3|-|TRBV5-1
TGCGCCAGCAGCTGGGCGGAAGATACGCAGTATTTT
CASSWAEDTQYF
>13|-|TRBJ1-1|-|TRBV3-1
TGTGCCAGCACTGCGCTCCTCTATACTGAAGCTTTCTTT
CASTALLYTEAFF
>11|-|TRBJ2-1|-|TRBV20-1
TGCAGTGGGGCAGGGCAGGGCGAGCAGTTCTTC
CSGAGQGEQFF
>14|-|TRBJ1-1|-|TRBV20-1
TGCAGTGCTAGAGGACAAGGCATGAACACTGAAGCTTTCTTT
CSARGQGMNTEAFF
>15|many|TRBJ2-1|-|TRBV5-1
TGCGCCAGCAGCTCACTGGGGACTGCGGCCGCTGAGCAGTTCTTC
CASSSLGTAAAEQFF
>13|-|TRBJ2-5|-|TRBV20-1
TGCAGTGCTAGACCCCAAGGGGAGGAGACCCAGTACTTC
CSARPQGEETQYF
>15|many|TRBJ2-5|-|TRBV5-1
TGCGCCAGCAGCTTGGCCATGGGGAGTAGGGAGACCCAGTACTTC
CASSLAMGSRETQYF
>14|few|TRBJ1-6|TRBD1|TRBV12-3/TRBV12-4
TGTGCCAGCAGCTACAGGGGGCTCGATTCACCCCTCCACTTT
CASSYRGLDSPLHF
>15|-|TRBJ2-3|TRBD2|TRBV7-2
TGTGCCAGCAGCTTAAACAGCGGGGCCTCGGATACGCAGTATTTT
CASSLNSGASDTQYF
>14|few|TRBJ2-5|-|TRBV5-1
TGCGCCAGCAGCTTGCACGACTTCCAAGAGACCCAGTACTTC
CASSLHDFQETQYF
>14|many|TRBJ2-3|TRBD1|TRBV5-1
TGCGCCAGCAGCTGGACAGGAAGCACAGATACGCAGTATTTT
CASSWTGSTDTQYF
>17|-|TRBJ1-3|TRBD1|TRBV6-5
TGTGCCAGCAGTTACTCAAGGACAGGGTTTGCTGGAAACACCATATATTTT
CASSYSRTGFAGNTIYF
>15|-|TRBJ2-1|-|TRBV4-2
TGTGCCAGCAGCCAAAGTTCAGGGACCAACAATGAGCAGTTCTTC
CASSQSSGTNNEQFF
>15|many|TRBJ1-5|-|TRBV4-3
TGCGCCAGCAGCCAAGATGGAGCGGGCAATCAGCCCCAGCATTTT
CASSQDGAGNQPQHF
>13|few|TRBJ2-7|-|TRBV6-5
TGTGCCAGCAAGGACTTTGGGGGCGGCGAGCAGTACTTC
CASKDFGGGEQYF
>14|many|TRBJ2-3|-|TRBV6-1
TGTGCCAGCAAACCGGGACCGACCACAGATACGCAGTATTTT
CASKPGPTTDTQYF
>11|many|TRBJ1-3|-|TRBV29-1
TGCAGCGTAAACCAGGGAAACACCATATATTTT
CSVNQGNTIYF
>14|-|TRBJ2-5|TRBD2|TRBV29-1
TGCAGCGTTGCTAGCGGGGGGGTACAAGAGACCCAGTACTTC
CSVASGGVQETQYF
>14|few|TRBJ2-7|-|TRBV6-5
TGTGCCAGCAGTTACTCAAGGGTATTGGGCGAGCAGTACTTC
CASSYSRVLGEQYF
>13|-|TRBJ1-2|-|TRBV24-1
TGTGCCACCAGTGATTCCGGGAGCTGGGGCTACACCTTC
CATSDSGSWGYTF
>13|-|TRBJ1-2|-|TRBV29-1
TGCAGCGTTGCTCGGGTACGGGACTATGGCTACACCTTC
CSVARVRDYGYTF
>14|-|TRBJ2-3|-|TRBV27
TGTGCCAGCAGTTTACTCCCAGTGATCGATACGCAGTATTTT
CASSLLPVIDTQYF
>16|few|TRBJ2-3|-|TRBV5-1
TGCGCCAGCAGCTTATGGGGGGGGGCTGCGGAAGATACGCAGTATTTT
CASSLWGGAAEDTQYF
>13|few|TRBJ2-2|-|TRBV5-6
TGTGCCAGCAGCGCCACGGTGGGCGGGGAGCTGTTTTTT
CASSATVGGELFF
>13|many|TRBJ1-1|TRBD1|TRBV20-1
TGCAGTGCTCCCCAGACAGGGGGTTCTGAAGCTTTCTTT
CSAPQTGGSEAFF
>13|many|TRBJ1-1|-|TRBV19
TGTGCCAGTAGTATGCTCCTGGACGGGGAAGCTTTCTTT
CASSMLLDGEAFF
>18|-|TRBJ2-7|-|TRBV12-3/TRBV12-4
TGTGCCAGCAGTCCGGACCCCACCTCGATAGCGGTTACCTACGAGCAGTACTTC
CASSPDPTSIAVTYEQYF
>15|-|TRBJ2-3|TRBD2|TRBV5-4
TGTGCCAGCAGCCCTCGGGGGGGGGTCACAGATACGCAGTATTTT
CASSPRGGVTDTQYF